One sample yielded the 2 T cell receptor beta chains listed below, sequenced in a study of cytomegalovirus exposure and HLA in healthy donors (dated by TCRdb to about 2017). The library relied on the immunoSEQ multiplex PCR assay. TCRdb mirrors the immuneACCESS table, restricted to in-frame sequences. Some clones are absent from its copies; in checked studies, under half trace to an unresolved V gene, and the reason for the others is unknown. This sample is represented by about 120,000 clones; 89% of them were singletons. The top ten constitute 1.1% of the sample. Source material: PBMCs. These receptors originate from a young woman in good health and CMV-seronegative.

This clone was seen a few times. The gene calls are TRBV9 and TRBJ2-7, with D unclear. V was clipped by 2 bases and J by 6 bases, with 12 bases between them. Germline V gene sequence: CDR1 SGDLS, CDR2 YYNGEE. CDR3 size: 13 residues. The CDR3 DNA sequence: TGTGCCAGCAGCGTGGCCAGGTTCAGCGAGCAGTACTTC. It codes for CASSVARFSEQYF.

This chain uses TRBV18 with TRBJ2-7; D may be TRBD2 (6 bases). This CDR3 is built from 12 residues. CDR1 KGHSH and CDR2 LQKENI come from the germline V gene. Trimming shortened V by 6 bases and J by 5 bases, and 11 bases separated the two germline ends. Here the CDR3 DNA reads TGTGCCAGCTCCGCGGGGTCAAACGAGCAGTACGTC. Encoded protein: CASSAGSNEQYV.